The rows below give T cell receptor beta chains drawn from one sample of a study of OX40 agonist ivuxolimab in advanced cancers. Here immunoSEQ multiplex PCR was the method, and the copy in TCRdb shows in-frame clones only, minus some. The sample contains roughly 75,000 clones, around 86% of which appear only once. Material: CD4+ or CD8+ T cells sorted from blood, obtained in a trial of the OX40 agonist ivuxolimab. All receptors come from an adult with an advanced solid tumor such as melanoma, head and neck, liver or kidney cancer. The CDR3 runs from the conserved cysteine through the conserved F or W. Fields, in order: clone size, D gene, CDR3 length, J gene, V gene, CDR3 protein, CDR3 DNA. The D gene is left open where the match is weak. For some rows the clone size is stated as once, few or many, or as a class when expanded; others skip it.

size: once
D: TRBD1
length: 16
J: TRBJ2-1
V: TRBV6-6
CDR3: CASSYPRGQGFNEQFF
DNA: TGTGCCAGCAGTTATCCAAGGGGACAGGGGTTCAATGAGCAGTTCTTC

size: NA
D: TRBD2
length: 17
J: TRBJ2-1
V: TRBV4-1
CDR3: CASSRILATSGNNEQFF
DNA: TGCGCCAGCAGCCGCATTTTGGCCACTAGCGGCAACAATGAGCAGTTCTTC

size: NA
D: NA
length: 16
J: TRBJ2-2
V: TRBV7-2
CDR3: CATPTRGLANTGELFF
DNA: TGTGCCACCCCGACTCGAGGGCTCGCGAACACCGGGGAGCTGTTTTTT

size: NA
D: NA
length: 18
J: TRBJ2-5
V: TRBV29-1
CDR3: CSVVYPEWQGGNQETQYF
DNA: TGCAGCGTTGTCTACCCTGAATGGCAGGGCGGGAACCAAGAGACCCAGTACTTC

size: NA
D: TRBD1
length: 14
J: TRBJ1-2
V: TRBV9
CDR3: CASSVEDRGYGYTF
DNA: TGTGCCAGCAGCGTAGAGGACAGGGGCTATGGCTACACCTTC

size: NA
D: NA
length: 11
J: TRBJ2-1
V: TRBV7-2
CDR3: CASSAYNEQFF
DNA: TGTGCCAGCAGCGCGTACAATGAGCAGTTCTTC

size: NA
D: NA
length: 14
J: TRBJ2-1
V: TRBV27
CDR3: CASREGFSYNEQFF
DNA: TGTGCCAGCAGGGAGGGATTTTCCTACAATGAGCAGTTCTTC

size: NA
D: NA
length: 14
J: TRBJ1-2
V: TRBV11-2
CDR3: CASSLEGWGAEYTF
DNA: TGTGCCAGCAGCTTAGAGGGGTGGGGTGCCGAGTACACCTTC

size: once
D: NA
length: 14
J: TRBJ2-5
V: TRBV5-1
CDR3: CASSPRRREETQYF
DNA: TGCGCCAGCAGCCCCCGGCGGCGGGAAGAGACCCAGTACTTC

size: NA
D: TRBD2
length: 17
J: TRBJ2-3
V: TRBV7-3
CDR3: CASSPLISTSGTDTQYF
DNA: TGTGCCAGCAGCCCCCTGATTAGTACTAGCGGCACAGATACGCAGTATTTT

size: NA
D: NA
length: 15
J: TRBJ2-1
V: TRBV7-6
CDR3: CASSLSFSSYNEQFF
DNA: TGTGCCAGCAGCTTAAGCTTCAGCTCCTACAATGAGCAGTTCTTC

size: NA
D: TRBD1
length: 13
J: TRBJ2-3
V: TRBV2
CDR3: CASRQGSTDTQYF
DNA: TGTGCCAGTAGACAGGGCAGCACAGATACGCAGTATTTT

size: once
D: NA
length: 16
J: TRBJ1-4
V: TRBV7-9
CDR3: CASSVSGLTLNEKLFF
DNA: TGTGCCAGCAGCGTGAGCGGACTAACTCTTAATGAAAAACTGTTTTTT

size: NA
D: NA
length: 11
J: TRBJ1-1
V: TRBV20-1
CDR3: CRGGRNTEAFF
DNA: TGCAGAGGGGGGAGGAACACTGAAGCTTTCTTT

size: NA
D: TRBD2
length: 13
J: TRBJ2-1
V: TRBV4-1
CDR3: CASSQVGGVEQFF
DNA: TGCGCCAGCAGCCAAGTTGGGGGGGTTGAGCAGTTCTTC

size: medium-sized
D: NA
length: 15
J: TRBJ2-5
V: TRBV29-1
CDR3: CSVEAERGRSETQYF
DNA: TGCAGCGTTGAAGCGGAGAGAGGGAGGTCGGAGACCCAGTACTTC

size: NA
D: NA
length: 14
J: TRBJ1-2
V: TRBV4-3
CDR3: CASSQDITDYGYTF
DNA: TGCGCCAGCAGCCAAGACATTACAGACTATGGCTACACCTTC

size: NA
D: NA
length: 13
J: TRBJ1-3
V: TRBV9
CDR3: CASSANSGNTIYF
DNA: TGTGCCAGCAGCGCCAACTCTGGAAACACCATATATTTT

size: NA
D: NA
length: 17
J: TRBJ2-3
V: TRBV5-1
CDR3: CASSLGTRQGSTDTQYF
DNA: TGCGCCAGCAGCTTGGGTACTAGGCAGGGTAGCACAGATACGCAGTATTTT

size: NA
D: NA
length: 13
J: TRBJ2-1
V: TRBV5-1
CDR3: CASSLETRYEQFF
DNA: TGCGCCAGCAGCTTGGAGACTAGGTATGAGCAGTTCTTC

size: NA
D: TRBD1
length: 20
J: TRBJ2-5
V: TRBV4-1
CDR3: CASSQEGSGRGLTRPETQYF
DNA: TGCGCCAGCAGCCAAGAGGGTTCCGGCAGGGGGCTAACCCGCCCAGAGACCCAGTACTTC

size: NA
D: NA
length: 15
J: TRBJ1-5
V: TRBV7-4
CDR3: CASSPRGMGNQPQHF
DNA: TGTGCCAGCAGCCCGAGGGGGATGGGCAATCAGCCCCAGCATTTT

size: many
D: NA
length: 18
J: TRBJ1-3
V: TRBV11-2
CDR3: CASSLEGRAGISGNTIYF
DNA: TGTGCCAGCAGCTTAGAGGGCCGAGCAGGGATCTCTGGAAACACCATATATTTT

size: NA
D: TRBD2
length: 15
J: TRBJ2-5
V: TRBV29-1
CDR3: CSVAGGRANTETQYF
DNA: TGCAGCGTTGCGGGTGGGAGGGCTAATACGGAGACCCAGTACTTC

size: NA
D: TRBD1
length: 15
J: TRBJ1-2
V: TRBV19
CDR3: CASSTGTGPNYGYTF
DNA: TGTGCCAGTAGTACCGGGACAGGACCTAACTATGGCTATACCTTC

size: NA
D: NA
length: 13
J: TRBJ2-1
V: TRBV4-3
CDR3: CASSEGTYNEQFF
DNA: TGCGCCAGCAGCGAAGGTACCTACAATGAGCAGTTCTTC

size: NA
D: NA
length: 14
J: TRBJ1-4
V: TRBV5-6
CDR3: CASSLKATNEKLFF
DNA: TGTGCCAGCAGCTTGAAAGCAACTAATGAAAAACTGTTTTTT

size: NA
D: NA
length: 13
J: TRBJ2-7
V: TRBV10-3
CDR3: CAISSDISHEQYF
DNA: TGTGCCATCAGTTCCGATATTTCCCACGAGCAGTACTTC

size: NA
D: TRBD2
length: 18
J: TRBJ2-1
V: TRBV7-9
CDR3: CASSNMRAGGRSIDEQFF
DNA: TGTGCCAGCAGCAACATGAGGGCGGGGGGACGGTCGATAGATGAGCAGTTCTTC

size: once
D: TRBD1
length: 13
J: TRBJ2-7
V: TRBV10-1
CDR3: CASSDGTDSEQYF
DNA: TGCGCCAGCAGTGACGGGACAGACTCCGAGCAGTACTTC

size: NA
D: TRBD2
length: 14
J: TRBJ2-7
V: TRBV6-5
CDR3: CASSLGLAGSEQYF
DNA: TGTGCCAGCAGTTTGGGACTAGCGGGTTCCGAGCAGTACTTC

size: once
D: NA
length: 12
J: TRBJ2-7
V: TRBV5-6
CDR3: CASGGQSYEQYF
DNA: TGTGCCAGCGGGGGACAAAGCTACGAGCAGTACTTC

size: NA
D: NA
length: 14
J: TRBJ2-7
V: TRBV6-5
CDR3: CASSFQGGEYEQYF
DNA: TGTGCCAGCAGTTTCCAGGGGGGCGAATACGAGCAGTACTTC

size: NA
D: NA
length: 14
J: TRBJ2-5
V: TRBV7-8
CDR3: CASSPTRVQETQYF
DNA: TGTGCCAGCAGCCCCACCCGGGTACAAGAGACCCAGTACTTC

size: NA
D: TRBD1
length: 15
J: TRBJ2-7
V: TRBV6-1
CDR3: CASSVAWDSTYEQYF
DNA: TGTGCCAGCAGTGTCGCTTGGGACAGCACCTACGAGCAGTACTTC

size: NA
D: NA
length: 14
J: TRBJ2-7
V: TRBV7-2
CDR3: CASSSTPPTYEQYF
DNA: TGTGCCAGCAGCTCCACGCCCCCCACCTACGAGCAGTACTTC

size: NA
D: NA
length: 12
J: TRBJ2-3
V: TRBV10-3
CDR3: CAISDVATLEYF
DNA: TGTGCCATCAGTGACGTCGCGACTTTAGAGTATTTT

size: few
D: NA
length: 17
J: TRBJ1-1
V: TRBV5-6
CDR3: CASSPLRGAKGNTEAFF
DNA: TGTGCCAGCAGCCCGCTAAGGGGGGCGAAGGGGAACACTGAAGCTTTCTTT

size: NA
D: NA
length: 14
J: TRBJ2-5
V: TRBV5-4
CDR3: CASSLNTAVETQYF
DNA: TGTGCCAGCAGCTTGAACACGGCGGTCGAGACCCAGTACTTC

size: NA
D: NA
length: 12
J: TRBJ2-7
V: TRBV5-1
CDR3: CASRRDSYEQYF
DNA: TGCGCCAGCAGGAGAGACAGTTACGAGCAGTACTTC

size: NA
D: TRBD1
length: 15
J: TRBJ1-2
V: TRBV29-1
CDR3: CSVESRAGTGGRYTF
DNA: TGCAGCGTTGAGTCGCGCGCCGGGACAGGGGGACGCTACACCTTC

size: NA
D: NA
length: 14
J: TRBJ2-7
V: TRBV30
CDR3: CAWSASDLLDEQYF
DNA: TGTGCCTGGAGTGCCTCCGATTTACTCGACGAGCAGTACTTC

size: NA
D: NA
length: 13
J: TRBJ1-1
V: TRBV30
CDR3: CAWSVRENTEAFF
DNA: TGTGCCTGGAGTGTACGGGAGAACACTGAAGCTTTCTTT

size: NA
D: NA
length: 13
J: TRBJ1-1
V: TRBV14
CDR3: CASSRGVNTEAFF
DNA: TGTGCCAGCAGCAGGGGGGTGAACACTGAAGCTTTCTTT